This T cell receptor beta chain derives from a study of blood T cells in healthy people across ages. Study findings and constraints: PBMC samples, being unsorted, prevented any conclusive comparison of naive and antigen-experienced cells. While age rose, TCR beta diversity per million T cells dropped in a roughly linear way. It was the long-lived donors that had more naive CD4+ cells and higher diversity than aged donors.

A sample-barcoded 5' primer and a J-beta primer mix were used in a second PCR of roughly 7 to 11 cycles. Samples each returned at least 2.5 million CDR3-containing paired-end reads. Using its own MiXCR run on the 5' RACE reads, TCRdb lists one record per CDR3 protein. The sample comprises fewer than 1.5 million distinct CDR3 sequences, about 43% of which are singletons, and 7.9% rests with the top ten. This clonotype was observed once. Its target is not known. The specimen sequenced was blood. This sequence was found in a young woman in good health.

CDR3 protein: CACTSGTYNEQFF. In nucleotides, the CDR3 is TGTGCCTGTACTAGCGGGACCTACAATGAGCAGTTCTTC. The V call is TRBV30, the J call TRBJ2-1, with 10 bases fitting TRBD2. The CDR3 covers 13 residues. J lost 2 bases, V lost 6 bases, and 1 base had no gene match. Germline loops: CDR1 GTSNPN, CDR2 SVGIG (reference sequence).